This TCR beta chain was sequenced in a study of blood T cells in healthy people across ages. V trimming: 2 bases; J trimming: 9 bases; junction bases outside the gene matches: 3. The CDR3 consists of 11 residues. The germline V gene encodes CDR1 DFQATT and CDR2 SNEGSKA (reference sequence). This clonotype was counted a few times. Together with a sample-barcoded 5' primer, a J-beta primer mix was included in a second PCR lasting about 6 to 11 cycles. TCRdb called the 5' RACE reads again in MiXCR, with one record for every CDR3 protein. Of 700,000 to 900,000 distinct CDR3 sequences listed, around a quarter were seen once; the top ten hold around 3%. These data were also filed under a second study, of T cells of mothers and their children. That paper adds: cDNA was made from all extracted RNA, around 1.5 ug per 15 ul.

This rearrangement joins TRBV20-1 to TRBJ2-5; TRBD2 matches at 7 bases. Sequencing used blood. The clonotype originates from a boy between 10 and 17 years old in good health. The CDR3 nucleotides read TGCAGTGCTAGAAAGGGAGGGCCCCAGTACTTC. Residues: CSARKGGPQYF.